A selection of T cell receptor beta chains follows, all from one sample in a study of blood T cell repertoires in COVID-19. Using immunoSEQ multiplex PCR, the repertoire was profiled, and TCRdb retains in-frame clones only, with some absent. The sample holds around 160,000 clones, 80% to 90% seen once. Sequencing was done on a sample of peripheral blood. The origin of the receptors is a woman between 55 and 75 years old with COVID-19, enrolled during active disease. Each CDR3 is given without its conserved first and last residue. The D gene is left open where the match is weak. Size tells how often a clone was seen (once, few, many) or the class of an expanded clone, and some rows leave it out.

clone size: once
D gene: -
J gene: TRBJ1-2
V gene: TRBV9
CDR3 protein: ASTGVGYT

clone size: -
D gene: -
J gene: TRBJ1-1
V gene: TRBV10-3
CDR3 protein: ATRRAQREGKTEAF

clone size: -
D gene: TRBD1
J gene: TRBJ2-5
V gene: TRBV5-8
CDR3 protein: ASSLNGQAQETQY

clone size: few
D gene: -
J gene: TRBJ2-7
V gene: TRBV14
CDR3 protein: ASSPLGGATYEQY

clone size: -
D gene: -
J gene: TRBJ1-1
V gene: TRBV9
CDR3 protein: ASSKGIAGHTEAF

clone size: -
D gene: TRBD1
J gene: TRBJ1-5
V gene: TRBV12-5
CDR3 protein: ASGFLPTESDRSNQPQH

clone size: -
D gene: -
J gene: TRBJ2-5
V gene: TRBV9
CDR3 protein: ASSVAQGLETQY

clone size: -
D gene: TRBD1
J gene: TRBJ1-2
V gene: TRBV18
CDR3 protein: ASSQTGESNYGYT

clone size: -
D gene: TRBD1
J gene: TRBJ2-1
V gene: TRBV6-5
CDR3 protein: ASSTRQGEGDEQF

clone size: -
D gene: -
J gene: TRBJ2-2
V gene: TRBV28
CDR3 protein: ASSFNRDTGELF

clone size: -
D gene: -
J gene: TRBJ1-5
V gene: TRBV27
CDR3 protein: ASSASQGSVNQPQH

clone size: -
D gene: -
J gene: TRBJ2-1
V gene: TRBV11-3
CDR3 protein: ASSFPSRRPRADNEQF

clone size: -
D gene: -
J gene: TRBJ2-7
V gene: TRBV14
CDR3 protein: ASSHRGLRRAGEQY

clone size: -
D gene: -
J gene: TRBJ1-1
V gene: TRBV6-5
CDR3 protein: ASSYSGGTEAF

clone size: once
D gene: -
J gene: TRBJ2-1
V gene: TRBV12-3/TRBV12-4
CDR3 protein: ASSYVGEQF

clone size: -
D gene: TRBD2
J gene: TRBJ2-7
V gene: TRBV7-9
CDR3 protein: ASSLGLAGTTYEQY

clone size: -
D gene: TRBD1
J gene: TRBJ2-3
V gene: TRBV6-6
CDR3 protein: ASSRTQSGTGSGTDTQY

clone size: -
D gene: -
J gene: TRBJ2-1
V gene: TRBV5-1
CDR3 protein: ASSAGLPSEAEQF

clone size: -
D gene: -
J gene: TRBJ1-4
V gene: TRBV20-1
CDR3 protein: SASGSVGIENEKLF

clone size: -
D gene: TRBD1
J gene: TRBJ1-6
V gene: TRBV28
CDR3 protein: ASRDRGSYNSPLH

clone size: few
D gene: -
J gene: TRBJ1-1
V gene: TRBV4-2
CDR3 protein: ASSPPDSEAF

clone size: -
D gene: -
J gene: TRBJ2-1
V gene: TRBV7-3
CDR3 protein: ASSLQALSDEQF

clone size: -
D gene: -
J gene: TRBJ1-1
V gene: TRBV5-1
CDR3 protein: ASSSDRIVTEAF

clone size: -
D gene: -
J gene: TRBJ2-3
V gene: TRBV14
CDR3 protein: ASSQEVPGTNTQY